The entry that follows covers one TCR beta chain sequence. Only in-frame clones appear in the TCRdb table, and some are missing; sequencing was by immunoSEQ multiplex PCR. The data hold around 100,000 clones, with about 88% observed a single time. The record originates from a study of control samples from healthy donors and cancer patients. Germline V gives CDR1 KGHSH, CDR2 LQKENI. V was cut by 1 base and J by 6 bases, with 14 bases left in between. The CDR3 sequence is 15 residues long. V gene TRBV18 combines with J gene TRBJ2-3, with D uncertain. Material for sequencing was blood. This TCR was sampled from a woman aged 45-59 years in good health. The CDR3 sequence: CASSPLIARTDTQYF. The CDR3 region has the DNA TGTGCCAGCTCACCACTAATAGCTCGTACCGATACGCAGTATTTT.